This section outlines one T cell receptor (beta chain) sequence together with its context. Its binding antigen is unknown. Nothing much larger sits one base from this clone, and base qualities are not available. These data come from a study of cytomegalovirus exposure and HLA in healthy donors (dated by TCRdb to between 2016 and 2019). With regard to the full study: According to an earlier analysis of several hundred of the donors, 150 million to 200 million T cells yielded roughly 110 million unique TCR beta sequences and approximately 300 Gb of sequence data. The study profiled the T cell repertoires of about 640 subjects by immunosequencing and related them to cytomegalovirus serostatus. In an earlier analysis of over 550 of the donors, high-throughput TCR beta sequencing was used to judge whether each TCR beta V gene segment behaved as functional or pseudogenic. The number of donors typed differed by locus, with roughly 620-630 for A, B, C, DRB1 and DQB1, around 500 for DQA1, 600 to 610 for DPA1, and some 450 for DPB1. Approximately 310 gigabases of sequencing data and approximately 85 million unique TCR sequences were included in an early release covering around 600 HLA-typed donors. Every discovery cohort repertoire had been produced on one sequencing platform. Across some 400 genotyped donors of the cohort, an average of about 250,000 unique TCR beta nucleotide sequences per donor were sequenced, and roughly 18% of those sequences were non-productive. Of the 350 to 400 genotyped donors, approximately 80% fell in the genetic ancestry cluster associated with self-reported Caucasian donors. A separate validation cohort of some 130 different subjects was used in addition to the roughly 700-subject first cohort. Five DR-DQ haplotypes were treated as single units for association and clustering because of strong linkage in the cohort. The study aimed to test whether cataloging public T cell receptors could reveal signatures of past pathogen exposure. The study combined high-throughput TCR immunosequencing, statistical association of individual TCRs with disease status, and machine learning to predict cytomegalovirus infection status. HLA typing covered class I and class II loci at four-digit resolution. Donor age, sex, ethnicity and CMV serostatus were compiled alongside the repertoire data. A later analysis re-examined previously published TCR beta repertoires from roughly 650 donors and added high-resolution HLA genotyping to investigate patterns of TCR occurrence. A later genetic analysis used genome-wide SNP genotypes for about 55% of the 666 donors, treating that subset as a discovery cohort. The later analysis used no new phenotypic data to find candidate immune exposures, relying instead on TCR beta sequences and their occurrence across donors.

In total, 630 or so healthy bone marrow donors made up the cohort. All cohort members were sampled while nominally healthy, although unrecorded immune exposures were likely present. The donor tested CMV seronegative and was one of the 352 seronegative cohort members. A peripheral blood sample was collected from each donor, and TCR beta sequencing was performed on peripheral blood mononuclear cells. The Qiagen DNeasy Blood Extraction Kit was used to extract genomic DNA from the blood cell samples. The paper's findings and limits, for the study overall: A cluster of highly shared sequence variants was judged likely to be a technical artifact of the sequencing pipeline. A total of fewer than 200 TCR beta chains were listed by the study as associated with cytomegalovirus. A further reported finding was that TCR beta sequences accurately predicted the HLA-A and HLA-B alleles for most subjects in the first cohort. The only immune exposure information available for the cohort was CMV serostatus. Because HLA typing was unavailable for some donors at each locus, only the typed subset was used in association tests. The 87-base-pair reads could not distinguish some IMGT-functional V segments, including TRBV6-2 and TRBV6-3, so those segments were excluded. According to the authors, the approach could potentially be generalized to other disease states and immunological phenotypes. Approximately 18 rarely observed V segments, including chromosome 9 orphons, were excluded from the earlier analysis of a few hundred of the donors because counts were too low. Correlated functional status among segregating V segments might reflect linkage disequilibrium, but an unknown experimental factor could not be ruled out. Three of the identified cytomegalovirus-associated TCR beta chains were confirmed in vitro to be specific for cytomegalovirus antigens. According to a later analysis, most CMV-associated TCR beta chains appeared to be HLA-restricted, and the HLA associations seemed to be driven largely by CMV exposure. In an earlier analysis of about 600 of the donors, most TCR beta V segments appeared in productive rearrangements about 87% or about 30% of the time, broadly matching IMGT annotations. When HLA alleles, especially DR and DQ, strongly co-occurred, TCR associations were difficult to assign to individual alleles. The classifier was reported to diagnose cytomegalovirus status with high specificity and sensitivity in both the original cohort and the validation cohort. A later analysis associated 15,000 to 20,000 TCR beta sequences with specific HLA alleles at a false discovery rate of 0.05. An association between a missense DCLRE1C variant and V-gene and J-gene trimming of TCR beta chains was found in a later genetic analysis and replicated in an independent cohort. A later analysis found that TCR association rates varied across HLA loci, with DRB1 alleles showing the most associated TCRs and HLA-C alleles the fewest. In a later analysis, several top co-occurrence clusters were reported to appear linked to parvovirus B19, influenza, CMV and Epstein-Barr virus. Most TCR sequences were observed very rarely across donors, whereas some public TCRs were present in many individuals. According to a later genetic analysis, donors in an Asian-associated ancestry cluster had fewer N-insertions in productive TCRs than the roughly 670-donor mean. Presence/absence analyses assumed roughly uniform sequencing depth across donors, an assumption that may not hold. Only TCR beta chains were sequenced in this cohort, and the absence of alpha or paired-chain data limited detectable features. Compared with equally common non-associated chains, HLA-associated TCR beta chains in a later analysis were more clonally expanded and had lower generation probabilities.

The library was built by means of the immunoSEQ multiplex PCR assay. The multiplex PCR relied on a mix of 60 forward primers for TCR Vbeta segments and 13 reverse primers for TCR Jbeta segments. Amplification of the CDR3 region of rearranged TCR beta genes was performed with a multiplex PCR assay on genomic DNA. The amplified TCR beta libraries were sequenced on the Illumina HiSeq System as 87-base-pair reads. From the authors' description of their analysis: Across the 670 or so repertoires, a later analysis counted approximately 83 million unique TCR beta chains, some 11 million of which were shared by at least two donors. Raw reads were error-corrected and collapsed into unique sequences with a nearest-neighbor algorithm that merged closely related sequences to remove PCR and sequencing errors. V, D and J gene segments were assigned by aligning CDR3 sequences to IMGT reference sequences. For a sequence to be retained, a match of at least six nucleotides to both a V gene segment and a J gene segment was required. A rearrangement was called productive if the CDR3 had no stop codons and remained in frame with V and J, and every other rearrangement was called non-productive. Following IMGT convention, CDR3 was defined as the stretch from the second conserved V-encoded cysteine up to the conserved J-encoded phenylalanine. The earlier analysis of fewer than 750 of the donors excluded sequences that lacked an unambiguous match to a single V gene segment. In an earlier analysis of 450 to 750 of the donors, a V segment was called functional when productive rearrangements were above 56.7%, and segregating when the standard deviation between donors exceeded 5%. A statistical classification framework was developed to diagnose cytomegalovirus status using the catalog of TCR beta chain sequences. In a later analysis, TCR nucleotide sequences were compared against IMGT/GENE-DB human TR gene sequences so that V and J genes could be assigned. The TCRdist pipeline was used in a later analysis to assign CDR3 sequences and most-parsimonious VDJ recombination scenarios. In a later analysis, every TCR beta chain was defined by the combination of its CDR3 amino acid sequence and its V-gene family, and reads without a unique V-gene family were dropped. As a way to deal with suspected cross-contamination and a sequencing artifact, a later analysis dropped nearly 600 nucleotide sequences that were highly shared and had low generation probability. In a later analysis, a clonal expansion index for each public chain was calculated from normalized within-repertoire ranks of inferred template counts. Generation probabilities in a later analysis came from a VDJ recombination model fitted to out-of-frame rearrangements, and those results were checked against IGoR. In a later analysis, hypergeometric tests were used to score TCR-TCR, TCR-HLA and TCR-CMV co-occurrence, with a repertoire-size bias correction applied to TCR pairs. In a later analysis, false discovery rates were estimated by permuting HLA or CMV assignments 20 times. A later analysis grouped co-occurring TCRs with DBSCAN, adding TCRdist sequence similarity when clustering within HLA-allele-positive subsets. Repertoires with fewer than 30,000 or more than 120,000 public chains were left out of co-occurrence clustering, as were five repertoires with anomalous nucleotide sharing. The immuneACCESS repertoire file appears here via TCRdb, limited to in-frame rearrangements. These files lack a portion of the clones; in checked studies, under half of the deficit traces to unresolved V genes, and the cause of the others is not known. D and trimming come from the DNA, and the V and J calls and clone size come from that table. This sample holds about 69,000 clones; about three quarters were observed only once. Under 3.5% of the sample belongs to the ten largest clones.

At the junction V is shortened by 0 bases and J by 8 bases, with 15 bases in between. The germline V gene yields SGDLS for CDR1 and YYNGEE for CDR2. From the cysteine through the phenylalanine, the CDR3 covers 16 amino acids. Only the CDR3 DNA is retained, 48 bases long and in frame from the first base. The sequence joins TRBV9 to TRBJ1-6; the D gene is possibly TRBD1, with 5 bases matching. The TCR sequence derives from a man aged 18 to 29 in good health and CMV-seronegative. Sequenced input: PBMCs. The encoded CDR3 is CASSVGVAGLDSPLHF. The nucleotide sequence reads TGTGCCAGCAGCGTAGGTGTGGCAGGGCTCGATTCACCCCTCCACTTT.